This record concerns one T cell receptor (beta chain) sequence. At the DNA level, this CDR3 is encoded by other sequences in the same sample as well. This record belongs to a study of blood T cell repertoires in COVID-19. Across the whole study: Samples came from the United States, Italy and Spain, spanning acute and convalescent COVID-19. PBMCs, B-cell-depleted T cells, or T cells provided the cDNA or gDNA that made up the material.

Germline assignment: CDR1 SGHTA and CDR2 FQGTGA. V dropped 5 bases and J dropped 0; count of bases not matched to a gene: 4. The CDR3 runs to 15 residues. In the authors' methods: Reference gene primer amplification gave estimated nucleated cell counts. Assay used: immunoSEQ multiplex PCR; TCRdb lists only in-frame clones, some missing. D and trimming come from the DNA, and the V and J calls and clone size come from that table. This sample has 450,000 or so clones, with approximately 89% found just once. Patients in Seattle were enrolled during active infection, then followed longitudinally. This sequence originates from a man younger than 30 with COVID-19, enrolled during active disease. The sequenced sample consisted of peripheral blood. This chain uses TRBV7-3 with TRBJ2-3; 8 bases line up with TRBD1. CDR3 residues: CASSPRQGSTDTQYF. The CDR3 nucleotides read TGTGCCAGCAGCCCTAGACAGGGGAGCACAGATACGCAGTATTTT.